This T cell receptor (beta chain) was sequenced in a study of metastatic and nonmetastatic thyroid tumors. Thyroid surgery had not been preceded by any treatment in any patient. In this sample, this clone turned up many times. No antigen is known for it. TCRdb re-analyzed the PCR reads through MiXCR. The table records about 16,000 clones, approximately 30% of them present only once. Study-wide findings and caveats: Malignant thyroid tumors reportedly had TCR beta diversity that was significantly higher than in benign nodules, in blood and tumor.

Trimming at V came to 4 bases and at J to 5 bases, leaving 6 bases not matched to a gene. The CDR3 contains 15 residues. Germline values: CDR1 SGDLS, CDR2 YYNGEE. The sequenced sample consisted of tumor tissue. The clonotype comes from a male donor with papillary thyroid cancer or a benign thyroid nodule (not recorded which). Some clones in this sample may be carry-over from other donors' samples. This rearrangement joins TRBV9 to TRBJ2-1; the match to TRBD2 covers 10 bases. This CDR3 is CASSLGLAADNEQFF. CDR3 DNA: TGTGCCAGCAGCTTAGGACTAGCGGCCGACAATGAGCAGTTCTTC.